A single sample gave rise to the 26 T cell receptor beta chains below, sequenced in a study of cytomegalovirus exposure and HLA in healthy donors. Amplification used 60 Vbeta primers and 13 Jbeta primers. The data were produced by immunoSEQ multiplex PCR, yet TCRdb's version contains in-frame clones alone and is incomplete. The sample gives about 160,000 clones, roughly 70% of which show up once; approximately 3% is in the top ten. The sample comprised PBMCs. Source of these receptors: a woman in her twenties or thirties in good health and CMV-seronegative.

CDR3 nucleotides: TGTGCCAGCAGGACGGTCGCGGGTGGGGAGACCCAGTACTTC. Its translation: CASRTVAGGETQYF. This chain connects TRBV7-9 to TRBJ2-5; D is perhaps TRBD2 (5 bases). Germline loops: CDR1 SEHNR, CDR2 FQNEAQ (reference sequence). The CDR3 contains 14 residues. V was pared by 6 bases and J by 5 bases, with 16 bases between.

This chain joins TRBV28 and TRBJ2-5, with TRBD2 matching over 9 bases. CDR3 size: 15 residues. Germline CDR1 is MDHEN and CDR2 is SYDVKM. V lost 6 bases to trimming and J lost 5 bases; unmatched junction nucleotides: 10. This CDR3 is CASRQKGLAWETQYF. The CDR3 coding sequence is TGTGCCAGCAGACAGAAGGGACTAGCTTGGGAGACCCAGTACTTC.

This rearrangement joins TRBV2 to TRBJ2-5; 12 bases line up with TRBD2. The DNA end is more similar to TRBJ2-7, so the J call may be wrong. The CDR3 covers 15 residues. Per the germline V gene, CDR1 is SNHLY and CDR2 is FYNNEI. DNA for the CDR3: TGTGCCAGCAGTAAAAGGACTAGCGGGACCGACGAGCAGTACTTC. Encoded protein: CASSKRTSGTDEQYF.

This clone has only one observation. The V and J genes are TRBV5-6 and TRBJ2-7; 9 positions match TRBD2. V was clipped by 0 bases and J by 6 bases; unmatched bases: 10. CDR1 and CDR2 from the germline V gene are SGHDT and YYEEEE. The CDR3 sequence is 16 residues long. The CDR3 DNA follows: TGTGCCAGCAGCTTGGGGGGGGGCGGGAGGGTTACCGAGCAGTACTTC. This codes for CASSLGGGGRVTEQYF.

The chain is built from TRBV30 and TRBJ2-5; D ambiguous. Germline CDR1 and CDR2: GTSNPN and SVGIG (reference sequence). V was shortened by 1 base and J by 6 bases, with 9 bases between the two germline ends. The CDR3 totals 12 residues. For the CDR3, the DNA is TGTGCCTGGAGTGCTAGGAGAAAGACCCAGTACTTC. Translating it yields CAWSARRKTQYF.

Only one count was recorded for this clone. This chain links TRBV28 with TRBJ2-7; 7 nucleotides match TRBD2. The length of the CDR3 is 16 residues. Unmatched junction bases numbered 15, after V lost 5 bases and J lost 5 bases. Germline V gene data show CDR1 as MDHEN and CDR2 as SYDVKM. The chain's CDR3 is CASSGWSGARPHEQYF. CDR3 DNA: TGTGCCAGCAGTGGGTGGAGCGGGGCCCGGCCTCACGAGCAGTACTTC.

The CDR3 nucleotides read TGCGCCAGCAGCCTAGGCCAGGGAAGATCTAGGGGGACCCAGTACTTC. Translated: CASSLGQGRSRGTQYF. The V gene is TRBV5-1, the J gene TRBJ2-5; weak D call: TRBD1 (5 bases). This CDR3 contains 16 residues. CDR1 is SGHRS and CDR2 is YFSETQ in the germline V gene. V was pared by 4 bases and J by 7 bases, with 23 bases between.

This chain connects TRBV6-1 to TRBJ1-1; D remains unclear. Trimming left V 3 bases short and J 4 bases short, with 12 bases between. CDR3 length: 14 amino acids. CDR1 is MNHNS and CDR2 is SASEGT in the germline V gene. The CDR3 loop is CASSEDYRGTEAFF. The CDR3 region has the DNA TGTGCCAGCAGTGAGGACTATAGAGGCACTGAAGCTTTCTTT.

Comment on this clone: Other DNA sequences in the same sample also yield this CDR3. The V and J genes are TRBV5-1 and TRBJ2-7, with 7 bases fitting TRBD1. This CDR3 region has 13 residues. The J segment lost 4 bases and the V segment lost 0 bases, leaving 1 base of the junction unmatched. In germline, CDR1 is SGHRS, CDR2 YFSETQ. The CDR3 loop reads CASSLDRGYEQYF. CDR3 nucleotides: TGCGCCAGCAGCTTGGACAGGGGATACGAGCAGTACTTC.

The genes are TRBV18 and TRBJ1-1; 7 bases agree with TRBD1. This CDR3 has 12 residues. V shed 4 bases and J 7 bases; nucleotides not matched to a gene: 3. Germline V CDR1 and CDR2: KGHSH, LQKENI. CDR3 nucleotides: TGTGCCAGCTCACTCCGGGACAGTGAAGCTTTCTTT. Encoded protein: CASSLRDSEAFF.

The J gene is TRBJ2-5, the V gene TRBV12-5; no clear D. Germline CDR1 is LGHNT and CDR2 is FRNRAP. V dropped 3 bases and J dropped 4 bases, with 9 bases sitting between them. This CDR3 contains 13 residues. The CDR3, as DNA: TGTGCTAGTGGTTTTATAGAACGAGAGACCCAGTACTTC. Its protein product is CASGFIERETQYF.

The chain links TRBV19 to TRBJ2-6; no reliable D call. The CDR3 runs to 17 residues. Germline V gene sequence: CDR1 LNHDA, CDR2 SQIVND (reference sequence). Trimming pared 5 bases from V and 0 bases from J, leaving 14 bases between. CDR3 amino acids: CASSSMAGSSGANVLTF. The CDR3 region has the DNA TGTGCCAGTAGTTCCATGGCAGGCAGCTCTGGGGCCAACGTCCTGACTTTC.

CDR3 coding DNA: TGTGCCAGTAGTATCCCGGCAGGGTTTAGCAATCAGCCCCAGCATTTT. It yields the protein CASSIPAGFSNQPQHF. The chain couples TRBV19 to TRBJ1-5; maybe TRBD1 (5 bases). This CDR3 has 16 residues. The V gene lost 3 bases and the J gene lost 0 bases, with 12 bases spanning the gap. CDR1 LNHDA and CDR2 SQIVND come from the germline V gene (reference sequence). Filled out from reference TRBV19 and TRBJ1-5, the complete variable domain reads DGGITQSPKYLFRKEGQNVTLSCEQNLNHDAMYWYRQDPGQGLRLIYYSQIVNDFQKGDIAEGYSVSREKKESFPLTVTSAQKNPTAFYLCASSIPAGFSNQPQHFGDGTRLSIL.

The sample holds a few counts of this clone. The rearrangement links TRBV5-1 to TRBJ2-5, with no clear D. The assigned J gene may be wrong: the sequence end matches TRBJ2-7 better. The V gene's germline CDR1 is SGHRS and CDR2 YFSETQ. The CDR3 totals 12 residues. CDR3 sequence: CASSLSSYEQYF. The CDR3 DNA follows: TGCGCCAGCAGCCTGAGCTCCTACGAGCAGTACTTC.

V and J are TRBV28 and TRBJ2-1, with D possibly TRBD1 on 6 matching bases. CDR1 is MDHEN, CDR2 SYDVKM, per germline. This CDR3 comprises 15 residues. V lost 8 bases, J lost 8 bases, and 22 bases lay in between. The CDR3 sequence: CASSMPGKGVDEQFF. CDR3 coding DNA: TGTGCCAGCTCTATGCCAGGGAAGGGGGTCGATGAGCAGTTCTTC. Full variable domain (missing parts from reference TRBV28 and TRBJ2-1): DVKVTQSSRYLVKRTGEKVFLECVQDMDHENMFWYRQDPGLGLRLIYFSYDVKMKEKGDIPEGYSVSREKKERFSLILESASTNQTSMYLCASSMPGKGVDEQFFGPGTRLTVL.

Notes on this clone: The same CDR3 is also encoded by other DNA sequences in this sample. The rearrangement joins TRBV4-3 to TRBJ2-7; TRBD1 matches 9 bases. Trimming took 0 bases from V and 2 from J; bases not matched to a gene: 2. The CDR3 is 15 amino acids. Germline V gives CDR1 LGHNA, CDR2 YSLEER. The DNA for the CDR3 is TGCGCCAGCAGCCAAGAAGGGACAGGGACCTACGAGCAGTACTTC. Amino acid sequence: CASSQEGTGTYEQYF.

This clone was seen a few times. This chain joins TRBV4-1 and TRBJ1-2, with TRBD1 matching 7 bases. This CDR3 is 13 amino acids long. Germline CDR1 is MGHRA and CDR2 is YSYEKL. The trim removed 4 bases at V and 2 bases at J, leaving 1 base unmatched. The CDR3 DNA sequence: TGCGCCAGCAGCCCAGGGGGAAACTATGGCTACACCTTC. This translates into CASSPGGNYGYTF.

This clone has a handful of counts. The J gene is TRBJ1-5, the V gene TRBV19; TRBD1 agrees at 8 bases. The germline V gene has CDR1 LNHDA and CDR2 SQIVND (reference sequence). J was trimmed by 6 bases and V by 3 bases; bases with no gene match: 4. The length of the CDR3 is 14 residues. The DNA of the CDR3 is TGTGCCAGTAGTATGACAGGGGCGGGTCAGCCCCAGCATTTT. Its protein is CASSMTGAGQPQHF.

This chain uses TRBV6-5 with TRBJ2-2; possibly TRBD2 for D (6 bases). The CDR3 extends over 15 amino acids. From germline, CDR1 is MNHEY and CDR2 SVGAGI. Trimming removed 2 bases from V and 1 base from J, with 8 bases in between. The CDR3 protein is CASSYLGGNTGELFF. The CDR3 bases are TGTGCCAGCAGTTACCTGGGGGGGAACACCGGGGAGCTGTTTTTT.

The rearrangement joins TRBV5-1 to TRBJ2-1, with 10 bases aligning to TRBD2. Germline values: CDR1 SGHRS, CDR2 YFSETQ. Trimming at V came to 2 bases and at J to 4 bases, leaving 3 bases not matched to a gene. The CDR3 spans 15 residues. CDR3 DNA sequence: TGCGCCAGCAGCTTCCTAGCGGGGGTTTACAATGAGCAGTTCTTC. Translation gives CASSFLAGVYNEQFF.

The genes are TRBV28 and TRBJ2-1; the match to TRBD2 covers 8 bases. V gave up 1 base and J gave up 10 bases; unmatched junction bases: 9. Germline V gives CDR1 MDHEN, CDR2 SYDVKM. The CDR3 totals 15 residues. CDR3 amino acids: CASSLSRGLVDEQFF. Here the CDR3 DNA reads TGTGCCAGCAGTTTATCCAGGGGACTAGTCGACGAGCAGTTCTTC.

The J gene is TRBJ2-1, the V gene TRBV7-8; TRBD2 might be the D (5 bases). Germline values: CDR1 SGHVS, CDR2 FQNEAQ. The CDR3 runs 12 residues. Between the trimmed V and J ends, which lost 3 bases and 8 bases, there was a span of 8 bases. The CDR3 sequence: CASSLGAHEQFF. CDR3 DNA: TGTGCCAGCAGCTTGGGAGCGCATGAGCAGTTCTTC.

In the case of this clone: Sequence at one end of the junction differs from germline and may be a read error. J is TRBJ1-2 and V is TRBV5-4, with a weak D call TRBD1 (6 bases). This CDR3 spans 12 amino acids. Germline V gene data show CDR1 as SGHNT and CDR2 as YYREEE (reference sequence). The CDR3 region is CAISLDSHGYTF. The CDR3 DNA is TGTGCCATCAGCTTGGACAGCCATGGCTACACCTTC.

CDR3 nucleotide sequence: TGTGCCATCGACGGAGAAGGCTACGAGCAGTACTTC. Amino acid sequence: CAIDGEGYEQYF. The V gene is TRBV28, the J gene TRBJ2-5; D not certain. The end of the DNA aligns better with TRBJ2-7, so the J call may be wrong. Germline loops: CDR1 MDHEN, CDR2 SYDVKM. This CDR3 is built from 12 residues.

J is TRBJ2-1 and V is TRBV28; D possibly corresponds to TRBD1 (6 bases). The CDR3 sequence is 13 residues long. V dropped 8 bases and J dropped 7 bases, with 15 bases sitting between them. The germline V gene encodes CDR1 MDHEN and CDR2 SYDVKM. The CDR3 sequence is CASLEGGGNEQFF. The DNA of the CDR3 is TGTGCCAGCCTCGAAGGGGGTGGGAATGAGCAGTTCTTC.

This clone appeared once. The chain recombines TRBV30 with TRBJ1-4; a possible D gene is TRBD1 (6 bases). The ends were cut back, 8 bases at V and 8 bases at J, with 15 bases in the middle. From germline, CDR1 is GTSNPN and CDR2 SVGIG (reference sequence). This CDR3 is 12 amino acids long. CDR3 in amino acids: CARREGGEKLFF. CDR3 sequence (DNA): TGTGCCCGCCGGGAGGGGGGAGAAAAACTGTTTTTT.